The present entry profiles one TCR beta chain with its context. As yet, its antigen is unknown. The entry originates in a study of beta chain features in type 1 diabetes. Expressed TCRB transcripts were sequenced, since all the RNA that had been isolated was reverse transcribed. Some clones are missing from TCRdb's copy, which holds only in-frame ones; the method was immunoSEQ multiplex PCR. This sample has about 740,000 clones, with about an eighth found just once. General study results and limits: Shorter TCRB CDR3s, moderately but significantly so, were found in Type 1 diabetes patients in all four CD4+ subsets.

In germline, CDR1 is MDHEN, CDR2 SYDVKM. J was trimmed by 8 bases and V by 4 bases; bases with no gene match: 6. This CDR3 region has 13 residues. The TCR comes from a man between 18 and 35 years old with type 1 diabetes. The chain uses TRBV28 and TRBJ1-2, with TRBD1 identical over 8 bases. Input material: naive CD4+ T cells from blood. The CDR3 DNA reads as TGTGCCAGCAGTTCGACAGGGGAGCGGGGCTACACCTTC. Residues: CASSSTGERGYTF.